This T cell receptor (beta chain) was captured by sequencing in a study of blood T cells in healthy people across ages. For the second PCR, which ran for roughly 6 to 12 cycles, a sample-barcoded 5' primer and a J-beta primer mix were used. Each CDR3 protein is one row after TCRdb ran MiXCR on the 5' RACE reads. The sample lists over 950,000 distinct CDR3 sequences; roughly 47% were seen once. Germline CDR1 reads SEHNR; CDR2 reads FQNEAQ (reference sequence). The length of the CDR3 is 12 residues. The V gene lost 10 bases and the J gene lost 6 bases, with 16 bases spanning the gap. The extraction recovered at least 5 micrograms of total RNA per sample.

Sample: blood. The gene calls are TRBV7-9 and TRBJ2-7; D call uncertain. This clonotype was obtained from a woman in her fifties or sixties in good health. The DNA for the CDR3 is TGTGCCACCGACCCTCGGGTCAGCGAGCAGTACTTC. Its protein is CATDPRVSEQYF.